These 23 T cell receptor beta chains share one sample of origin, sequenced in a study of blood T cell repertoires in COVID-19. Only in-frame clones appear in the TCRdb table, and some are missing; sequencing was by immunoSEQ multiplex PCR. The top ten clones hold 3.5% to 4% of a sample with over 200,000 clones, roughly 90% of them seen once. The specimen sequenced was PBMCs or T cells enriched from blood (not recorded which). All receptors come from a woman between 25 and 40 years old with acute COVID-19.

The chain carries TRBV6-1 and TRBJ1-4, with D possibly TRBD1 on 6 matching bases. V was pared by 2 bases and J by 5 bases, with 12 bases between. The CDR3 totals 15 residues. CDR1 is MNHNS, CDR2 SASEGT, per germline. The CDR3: CASSEFQGSNEKLFF. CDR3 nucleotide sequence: TGTGCCAGCAGTGAATTCCAGGGGAGCAATGAAAAACTGTTTTTT.

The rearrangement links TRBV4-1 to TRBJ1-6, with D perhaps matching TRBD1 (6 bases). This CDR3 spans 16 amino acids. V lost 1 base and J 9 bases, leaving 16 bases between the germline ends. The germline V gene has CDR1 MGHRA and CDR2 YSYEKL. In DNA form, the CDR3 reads TGCGCCAGCAGCCAAGGAACGGACCAGGGGTTTTCACCCCTCCACTTT. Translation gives CASSQGTDQGFSPLHF.

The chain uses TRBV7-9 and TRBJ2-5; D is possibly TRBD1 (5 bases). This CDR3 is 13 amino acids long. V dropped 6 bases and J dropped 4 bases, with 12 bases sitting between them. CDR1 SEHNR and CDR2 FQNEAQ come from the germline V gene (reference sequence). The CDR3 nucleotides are TGTGCCAGCAGATCAGGGCCTGTAGAGACCCAGTACTTC. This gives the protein CASRSGPVETQYF.

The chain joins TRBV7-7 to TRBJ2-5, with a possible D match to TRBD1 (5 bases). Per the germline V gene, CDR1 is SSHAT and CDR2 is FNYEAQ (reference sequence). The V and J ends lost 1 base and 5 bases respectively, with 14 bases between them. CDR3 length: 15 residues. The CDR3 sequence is CASSLGGRVWETQYF. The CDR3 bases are TGTGCCAGCAGCTTAGGAGGCAGGGTCTGGGAGACCCAGTACTTC.

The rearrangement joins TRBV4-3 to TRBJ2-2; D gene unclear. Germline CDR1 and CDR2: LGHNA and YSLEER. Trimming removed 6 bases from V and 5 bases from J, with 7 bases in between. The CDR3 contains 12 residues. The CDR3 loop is CASRTLTGELFF. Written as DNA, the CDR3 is TGCGCCAGCAGGACATTAACCGGGGAGCTGTTTTTT.

CDR3 nucleotides: TGTGCCAGCAGCGTATACGGTGCGAACACCGGGGAGCTGTTTTTT. Its protein is CASSVYGANTGELFF. The chain is built from TRBV9 and TRBJ2-2; D not certain. Germline loops: CDR1 SGDLS, CDR2 YYNGEE. This CDR3 is built from 15 residues. Trimming took 1 base from V and 0 from J, leaving 7 bases between them. Full variable domain (remainder filled in from reference TRBV9 and TRBJ2-2): DSGVTQTPKHLITATGQRVTLRCSPRSGDLSVYWYQQSLDQGLQFLIQYYNGEERAKGNILERFSAQQFPDLHSELNLSSLELGDSALYFCASSVYGANTGELFFGEGSRLTVL.

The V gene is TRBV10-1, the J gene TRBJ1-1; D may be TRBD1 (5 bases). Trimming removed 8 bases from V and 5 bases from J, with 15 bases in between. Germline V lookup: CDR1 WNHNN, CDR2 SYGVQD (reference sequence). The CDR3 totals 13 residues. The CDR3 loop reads CASSQGRKTEAFF. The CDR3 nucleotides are TGCGCCAGCTCCCAGGGTAGAAAGACTGAAGCTTTCTTT.

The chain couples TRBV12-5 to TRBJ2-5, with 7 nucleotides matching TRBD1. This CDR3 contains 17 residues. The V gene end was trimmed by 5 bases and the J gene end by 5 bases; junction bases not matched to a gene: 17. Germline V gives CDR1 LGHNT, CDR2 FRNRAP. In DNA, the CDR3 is TGTGCTAGTGGTCCGTCCTCAACAGGGGTGTACGGGGAGACCCAGTACTTC. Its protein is CASGPSSTGVYGETQYF.

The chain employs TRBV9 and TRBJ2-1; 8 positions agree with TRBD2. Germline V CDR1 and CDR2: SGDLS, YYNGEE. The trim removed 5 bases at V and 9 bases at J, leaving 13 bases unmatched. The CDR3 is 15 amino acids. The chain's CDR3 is CASSLGTRIFGEQFF. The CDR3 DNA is TGTGCCAGCAGTCTCGGGACTAGAATCTTTGGTGAGCAGTTCTTC. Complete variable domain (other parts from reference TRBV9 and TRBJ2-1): DSGVTQTPKHLITATGQRVTLRCSPRSGDLSVYWYQQSLDQGLQFLIQYYNGEERAKGNILERFSAQQFPDLHSELNLSSLELGDSALYFCASSLGTRIFGEQFFGPGTRLTVL.

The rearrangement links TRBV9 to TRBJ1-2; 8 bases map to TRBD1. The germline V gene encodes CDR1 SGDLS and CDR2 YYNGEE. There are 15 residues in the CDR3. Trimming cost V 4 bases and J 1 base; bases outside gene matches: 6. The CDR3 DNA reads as TGTGCCAGCAGCCGCTTGACAGGGGTTAACTATGGCTACACCTTC. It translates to CASSRLTGVNYGYTF.

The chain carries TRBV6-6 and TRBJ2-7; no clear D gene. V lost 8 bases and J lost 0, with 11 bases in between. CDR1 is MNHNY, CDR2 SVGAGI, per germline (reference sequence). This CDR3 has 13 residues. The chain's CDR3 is CASGRSSSYEQYF. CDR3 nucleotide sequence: TGTGCCAGCGGACGATCGAGCTCCTACGAGCAGTACTTC.

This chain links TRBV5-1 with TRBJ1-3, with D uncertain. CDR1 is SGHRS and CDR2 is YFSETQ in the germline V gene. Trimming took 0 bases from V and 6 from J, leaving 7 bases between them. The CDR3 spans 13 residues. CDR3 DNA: TGCGCCAGCAGCTTGGGGCAGTTAAACACCATATATTTT. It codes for CASSLGQLNTIYF.

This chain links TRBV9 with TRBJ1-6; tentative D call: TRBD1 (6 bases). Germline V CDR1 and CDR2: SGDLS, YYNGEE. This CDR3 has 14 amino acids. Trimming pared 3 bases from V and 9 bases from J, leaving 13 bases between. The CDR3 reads CASSGDIRSSPLHF. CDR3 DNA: TGTGCCAGCAGCGGGGACATACGTAGTTCACCCCTCCACTTT.

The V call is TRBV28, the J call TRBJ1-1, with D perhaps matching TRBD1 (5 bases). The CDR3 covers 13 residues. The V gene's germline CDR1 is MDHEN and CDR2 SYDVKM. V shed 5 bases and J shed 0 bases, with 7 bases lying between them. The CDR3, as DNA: TGTGCCAGCAGTCAGGGTTTGAACACTGAAGCTTTCTTT. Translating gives CASSQGLNTEAFF. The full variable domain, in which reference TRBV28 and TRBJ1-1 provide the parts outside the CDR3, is DVKVTQSSRYLVKRTGEKVFLECVQDMDHENMFWYRQDPGLGLRLIYFSYDVKMKEKGDIPEGYSVSREKKERFSLILESASTNQTSMYLCASSQGLNTEAFFGQGTRLTVV.

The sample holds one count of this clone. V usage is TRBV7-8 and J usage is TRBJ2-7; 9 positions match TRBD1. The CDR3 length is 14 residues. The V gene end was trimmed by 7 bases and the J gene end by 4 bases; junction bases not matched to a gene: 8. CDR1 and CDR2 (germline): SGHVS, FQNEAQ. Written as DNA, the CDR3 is TGTGCCAGCACGGCAGAGGACAGGGGTTACGAGCAGTACTTC. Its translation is CASTAEDRGYEQYF.

CDR3 region: CASSLGQRNYGYTF. The CDR3 region has the DNA TGTGCCAGCAGCCTCGGACAGCGAAACTATGGCTACACCTTC. This chain links TRBV5-4 with TRBJ1-2; D possibly corresponds to TRBD1 (6 bases). Trimming removed 4 bases at V and 2 bases at J, with 12 bases between. CDR3 length: 14 residues. The germline V gene has CDR1 SGHNT and CDR2 YYREEE (reference sequence). The variable domain in full, completed from reference TRBV5-4 and TRBJ1-2, reads ETGVTQSPTHLIKTRGQQVTLRCSSQSGHNTVSWYQQALGQGPQFIFQYYREEENGRGNFPPRFSGLQFPNYSSELNVNALELDDSALYLCASSLGQRNYGYTFGSGTRLTVV.

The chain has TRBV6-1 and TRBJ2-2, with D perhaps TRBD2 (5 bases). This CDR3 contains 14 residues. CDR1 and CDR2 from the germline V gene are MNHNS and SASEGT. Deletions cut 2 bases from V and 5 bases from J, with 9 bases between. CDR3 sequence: CASSERRGTGELFF. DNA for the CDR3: TGTGCCAGCAGTGAACGGAGAGGGACCGGGGAGCTGTTTTTT.

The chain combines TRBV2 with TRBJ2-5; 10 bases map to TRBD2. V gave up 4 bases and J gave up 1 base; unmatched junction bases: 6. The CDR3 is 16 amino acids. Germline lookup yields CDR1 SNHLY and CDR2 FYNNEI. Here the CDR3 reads CASSVGLAGVQETQYF. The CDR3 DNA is TGTGCCAGCAGTGTAGGTCTAGCGGGGGTCCAAGAGACCCAGTACTTC.

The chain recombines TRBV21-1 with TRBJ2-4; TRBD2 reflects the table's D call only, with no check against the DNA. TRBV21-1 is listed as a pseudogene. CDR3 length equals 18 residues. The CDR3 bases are TGTGCCAGCAGCAATCTAGCGGGGGGAGTACTAGCCAAAAACATTCAGTACTTC. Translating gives CASSNLAGGVLAKNIQYF.

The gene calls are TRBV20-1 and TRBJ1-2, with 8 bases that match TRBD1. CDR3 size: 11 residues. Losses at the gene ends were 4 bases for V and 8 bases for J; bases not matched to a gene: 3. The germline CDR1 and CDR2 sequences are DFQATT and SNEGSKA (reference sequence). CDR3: CSATRGQGYTF. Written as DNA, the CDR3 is TGCAGTGCTACCAGGGGGCAAGGCTACACCTTC.

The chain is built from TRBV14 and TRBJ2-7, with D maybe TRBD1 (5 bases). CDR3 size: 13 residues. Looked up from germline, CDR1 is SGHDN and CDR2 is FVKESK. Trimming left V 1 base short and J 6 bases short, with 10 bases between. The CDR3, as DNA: TGTGCCAGCAGCCAAGTCAGGGCGAGCGAGCAGTACTTC. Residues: CASSQVRASEQYF.

As DNA, the CDR3 is TGTGCCAGCAGTTCGCCCGGGACAGGGGGCACCGGGGAGACCCAGTACTTC. This translates into CASSSPGTGGTGETQYF. The chain links TRBV27 to TRBJ2-5; 12 bases map to TRBD1. The CDR3 consists of 17 residues. Germline assignment: CDR1 MNHEY and CDR2 SMNVEV (reference sequence). The ends lost 4 bases at V and 5 bases at J; junction bases unmatched: 11.

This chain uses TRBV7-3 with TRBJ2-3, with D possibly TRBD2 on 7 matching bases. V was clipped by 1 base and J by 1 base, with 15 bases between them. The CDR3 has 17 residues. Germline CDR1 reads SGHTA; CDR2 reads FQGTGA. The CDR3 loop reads CASSLRGGPVGTDTQYF. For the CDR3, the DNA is TGTGCCAGCAGCTTAAGGGGGGGGCCTGTAGGCACAGATACGCAGTATTTT.